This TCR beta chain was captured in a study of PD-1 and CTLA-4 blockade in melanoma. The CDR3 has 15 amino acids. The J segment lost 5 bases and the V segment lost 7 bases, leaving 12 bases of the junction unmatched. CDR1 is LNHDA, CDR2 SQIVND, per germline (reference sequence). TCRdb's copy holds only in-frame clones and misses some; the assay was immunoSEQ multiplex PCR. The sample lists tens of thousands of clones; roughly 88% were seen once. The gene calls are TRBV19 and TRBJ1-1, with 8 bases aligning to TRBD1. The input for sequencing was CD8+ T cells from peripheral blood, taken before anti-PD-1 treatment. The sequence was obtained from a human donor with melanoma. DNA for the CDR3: TGTGCCAGTACCGTCCTTTCTACAGGGGGGACTGAAGCTTTCTTT. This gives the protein CASTVLSTGGTEAFF.